What follows are 7 T cell receptor beta chains derived from one specimen sequenced in a study of blood T cells in healthy people across ages. Then a second PCR, running roughly 6 to 11 cycles, was carried out with a sample-barcoded 5' primer and a J-beta primer mix. TCRdb reprocessed the 5' RACE reads via MiXCR and lists one record per CDR3 protein. Among some 900,000 distinct CDR3 sequences listed, under 50% were seen once. The sequenced sample was blood. The receptors were sampled from a young man in good health.

The chain couples TRBV4-1 to TRBJ1-2; D perhaps matches TRBD1 (5 bases). Germline CDR1 and CDR2: MGHRA and YSYEKL. V was trimmed by 5 bases and J by 2 bases, leaving 12 bases between them. This CDR3 has 14 amino acids. CDR3 coding DNA: TGCGCCAGCAGCATGGAACGGGGGAACTATGGCTACACCTTC. Residues: CASSMERGNYGYTF.

The chain couples TRBV5-1 to TRBJ2-5; TRBD1 is a possible D gene (5 bases). In germline, CDR1 is SGHRS, CDR2 YFSETQ. V dropped 0 bases and J dropped 5 bases, with 11 bases sitting between them. The CDR3 has 14 residues. The CDR3 reads CASSLEGASETQYF. The CDR3 DNA follows: TGCGCCAGCAGCTTGGAAGGGGCATCGGAGACCCAGTACTTC.

This clonotype has a handful of counts. In nucleotides, the CDR3 is TGTGCCAGCAGTGAAGGCACTAGCGGGGGTTACGAGCAGTACTTC. Its protein is CASSEGTSGGYEQYF. The chain is built from TRBV2 and TRBJ2-7; TRBD2 aligns across 11 bases. Germline V gene sequence: CDR1 SNHLY, CDR2 FYNNEI. This CDR3 has 15 residues. V gave up 1 base and J gave up 4 bases; unmatched junction bases: 3.

This chain uses TRBV7-2 with TRBJ2-4; maybe TRBD2 (6 bases). The J call may be faulty, since TRBJ2-5 better matches the DNA end. The CDR3 extends over 14 amino acids. Per germline, CDR1 SGHTA and CDR2 FQGNSA. The CDR3: CASSKLTSQETQYF. The CDR3 region has the DNA TGTGCCAGCAGCAAACTGACTAGCCAAGAGACCCAGTACTTC.

This clonotype was seen just once. The V call is TRBV18, the J call TRBJ2-3; unclear D gene. CDR1 and CDR2 (germline): KGHSH, LQKENI. This CDR3 comprises 15 residues. V was trimmed by 3 bases and J by 6 bases, leaving 16 bases between them. The DNA of the CDR3 is TGTGCCAGCTCACCTGCGGCCTCATCTCGGGATACGCAGTATTTT. Encoded protein: CASSPAASSRDTQYF.

This clonotype was found a few times. The chain joins TRBV9 to TRBJ2-5, with 8 bases aligning to TRBD2. Matching the DNA end better, TRBJ2-7 makes the J call doubtful. The CDR3 has 15 amino acids. Looked up from germline, CDR1 is SGDLS and CDR2 is YYNGEE. CDR3 DNA: TGTGCCAGCAGCGTAGGGAGCGGGGGATCCTACGAGCAGTACTTC. It is translated as CASSVGSGGSYEQYF.

This clonotype appeared a few times. The chain joins TRBV7-2 to TRBJ2-3; D call uncertain. This CDR3 contains 15 residues. Between the trimmed V and J ends, which lost 0 bases and 2 bases, there was a span of 9 bases. CDR1 SGHTA and CDR2 FQGNSA come from the germline V gene. The CDR3 sequence is CASSLAGSYTDTQYF. The DNA for the CDR3 is TGTGCCAGCAGCTTAGCTGGCAGCTACACAGATACGCAGTATTTT.